Each of the 30 T cell receptor beta chains below was sequenced from the same sample in a study of neurological immune-mediated disorders. One entry per CDR3 protein, called by TCRdb with MiXCR from the 5' RACE reads. The table shows about 59,000 distinct CDR3 sequences, with roughly 12% occurring only once. The sample consisted of PBMCs. The receptors here all came from a woman aged 55-70 years with HTLV-1-associated myelopathy (HAM/TSP).

This clonotype is medium-sized by share. The chain is built from TRBV5-1 and TRBJ2-6, with D perhaps given as TRBD1 or TRBD2 (5 bases each). The CDR3 loop spans 18 amino acids. Trimming stripped 2 bases from V and 0 bases from J, with 15 bases between. Per germline, CDR1 SGHRS and CDR2 YFSETQ. This chain's CDR3 is CASSLADILNSGANVLTF. The CDR3 DNA sequence: TGCGCCAGCAGCTTAGCGGACATCCTCAACTCTGGGGCCAACGTCCTGACTTTC.

This clonotype was picked up many times. The rearrangement joins TRBV11-2 to TRBJ2-7; D ambiguous. V was clipped by 5 bases and J by 1 base, with 6 bases between them. This CDR3 spans 12 amino acids. Germline V gives CDR1 SGHAT, CDR2 FQNNGV. Written as DNA, the CDR3 is TGTGCCAGCAGCCCACCGTCCTACGAGCAGTACTTC. Protein sequence: CASSPPSYEQYF.

This clonotype occurred many times. The chain has TRBV20-1 and TRBJ1-3; D gene unclear. The V end lost 0 bases, the J end lost 0 bases, and 9 bases lay between the germline ends. CDR1 DFQATT and CDR2 SNEGSKA come from the germline V gene (reference sequence). The CDR3 totals 15 residues. The CDR3, as DNA: TGCAGTGCTAGAGATGTACGGTTCTCTGGAAACACCATATATTTT. This encodes CSARDVRFSGNTIYF.

Many counts were recorded for this clonotype. This chain joins TRBV5-8 and TRBJ1-2; no definite D call. Germline CDR1 and CDR2: SGHTS and YDEGEE. V was shortened by 2 bases and J by 0 bases, with 11 bases between the two germline ends. This CDR3 has 15 amino acids. CDR3 in amino acids: CASSFNPRANYGYTF. CDR3 coding DNA: TGTGCCAGCAGCTTTAATCCCAGAGCTAACTATGGCTACACCTTC.

This clonotype has ten or more counts. This sequence joins TRBV27 and TRBJ2-7; the D is unclear. The CDR3 sequence is 13 residues long. CDR1 and CDR2 from the germline V gene are MNHEY and SMNVEV (reference sequence). V lost 4 bases, J lost 2 bases, and 9 bases lay in between. CDR3 protein: CASSSAVTYEQYF. Here the CDR3 DNA reads TGTGCCAGCAGTTCTGCGGTTACCTACGAGCAGTACTTC.

This clonotype was counted ten times or more. The chain links TRBV15 to TRBJ2-7, with 9 bases identical to TRBD1. The CDR3 loop spans 15 amino acids. Germline CDR1 and CDR2: LNHNV and YYDKDF (reference sequence). The junction had 8 bases not matched to a gene; V was cut back by 1 base and J by 7 bases. CDR3 DNA sequence: TGTGCCACCAGCAGAGGGACAGGGGCATCGTGGGAGCAGTACTTC. It translates to CATSRGTGASWEQYF.

This clonotype was seen at least ten times. This rearrangement joins TRBV15 to TRBJ2-3, with 10 bases identical to TRBD1. The CDR3 is 15 amino acids. The J segment lost 1 base and the V segment lost 3 bases, leaving 1 base of the junction unmatched. CDR1 and CDR2 (germline): LNHNV, YYDKDF (reference sequence). The CDR3, as DNA: TGTGCCACCAGCAGGGGGACAGGGGGCACAGATACGCAGTATTTT. Translated: CATSRGTGGTDTQYF.

This clonotype was found many times. The rearrangement links TRBV4-1 to TRBJ2-2; 7 bases match TRBD2. V lost 2 bases, J lost 2 bases, and 14 bases stayed unmatched. Germline V gene data show CDR1 as MGHRA and CDR2 as YSYEKL. The CDR3 sequence is 19 residues long. For the CDR3, the DNA is TGCGCCAGCAGCCAACAAGACGGGACTATTTCCCGTAACACCGGGGAGCTGTTTTTT. This encodes CASSQQDGTISRNTGELFF.

This clonotype was observed many times. The CDR3, as DNA: TGTGCCAGCAGTGCAGGGAGAACAGATACGCAGTATTTT. It codes for CASSAGRTDTQYF. The chain has TRBV12-3 or TRBV12-4 and TRBJ2-3; D assignment may be TRBD1 or TRBD2 (5 bases each). The CDR3 has 13 amino acids. V lost 5 bases and J lost 3, with 9 bases in between.

This clonotype was recorded at least ten times. The chain carries TRBV20-1 and TRBJ2-1; 7 positions match TRBD2. The CDR3 covers 15 residues. The V segment lost 0 bases and the J segment 13 bases; nucleotides outside the gene matches: 15. CDR1 is DFQATT, CDR2 SNEGSKA, per germline (reference sequence). The CDR3 is CSARDPQGGSAAQFF. Here the CDR3 DNA reads TGCAGTGCTAGAGATCCTCAGGGCGGGAGTGCCGCACAGTTCTTC.

The chain couples TRBV4-1 to TRBJ1-2, with D perhaps matching TRBD1 (5 bases). V lost 1 base and J lost 5, with 14 bases in between. The CDR3 is made up of 15 amino acids. Germline V CDR1 and CDR2: MGHRA, YSYEKL. The CDR3 reads CASSQVTQGGYGYTF. CDR3 bases: TGCGCCAGCAGCCAAGTAACGCAGGGTGGATATGGCTACACCTTC.

This clonotype came up many times. The chain combines TRBV20-1 with TRBJ2-7; 8 nucleotides align to TRBD1. J was trimmed by 7 bases and V by 3 bases; bases with no gene match: 5. The CDR3 contains 12 residues. Per germline, CDR1 DFQATT and CDR2 SNEGSKA (reference sequence). CDR3 loop: CSARQGASEQYF. In nucleotides, the CDR3 is TGCAGTGCTAGGCAGGGGGCAAGTGAGCAGTACTTC.

This clonotype has at least ten counts. The chain recombines TRBV7-2 with TRBJ2-7; perhaps D is TRBD1 or TRBD2 (5 bases each). Germline V gene sequence: CDR1 SGHTA, CDR2 FQGNSA. With 4 bases removed from V and 2 bases from J, the gap between germline ends came to 12 bases. The CDR3 is 14 amino acids. This CDR3 reads CASSSLPGPYEQYF. CDR3 DNA: TGTGCCAGCAGCTCTCTACCGGGACCCTACGAGCAGTACTTC. Complete variable domain (other parts from reference TRBV7-2 and TRBJ2-7): GAGVSQSPSNKVTEKGKDVELRCDPISGHTALYWYRQSLGQGLEFLIYFQGNSAPDKSGLPSDRFSAERTGGSVSTLTIQRTQQEDSAVYLCASSSLPGPYEQYFGPGTRLTVT.

This clonotype was counted many times. The chain links TRBV10-3 to TRBJ2-2, with 8 bases matching TRBD2. This CDR3 contains 16 residues. Germline loops: CDR1 ENHRY, CDR2 SYGVKD. V dropped 10 bases and J dropped 0; count of bases not matched to a gene: 10. CDR3: CATNPTSGANTGELFF. The CDR3 coding sequence is TGTGCCACCAACCCTACTAGCGGCGCGAACACCGGGGAGCTGTTTTTT.

Many counts were recorded for this clonotype. The chain is built from TRBV5-1 and TRBJ2-7; 7 bases are a match to TRBD2. Losses at the gene ends were 3 bases for V and 2 bases for J; bases not matched to a gene: 8. Germline CDR1 SGHRS, CDR2 YFSETQ. This CDR3 is 15 amino acids long. The CDR3 loop reads CASSWAGDGTYEQYF. CDR3 coding DNA: TGCGCCAGCAGCTGGGCGGGGGACGGAACCTACGAGCAGTACTTC.

This clonotype was detected many times. V gene TRBV12-3 or TRBV12-4 combines with J gene TRBJ2-2; D might be TRBD1 (5 bases). CDR3 length: 15 amino acids. The V gene lost 8 bases and the J gene lost 1 base, with 14 bases spanning the gap. The CDR3 nucleotides read TGTGCCAGCGTCTCAGGGTTGGGGAACACCGGGGAGCTGTTTTTT. It codes for CASVSGLGNTGELFF.

For this clonotype: The missing conserved phenylalanine or tryptophan at the end of this CDR3 makes a read error likely. The chain has TRBV6-5 and TRBJ2-3, with D possibly TRBD2 on 6 matching bases. V was shortened by 6 bases and J by 6 bases, with 7 bases between the two germline ends. Germline V gene sequence: CDR1 MNHEY, CDR2 SVGAGI. This CDR3 contains 11 residues. The chain's CDR3 is CASSREDTQYL. The DNA of the CDR3 is TGTGCCAGCAGCCGGGAGGATACGCAGTATCTT.

This sequence joins TRBV10-3 and TRBJ2-7, with a tentative D call TRBD2 (6 bases). The CDR3 is 16 residues long. Germline CDR1 reads ENHRY; CDR2 reads SYGVKD. The V end lost 0 bases, the J end lost 4 bases, and 16 bases lay between the germline ends. The CDR3 nucleotides read TGTGCCATCAGTGAGTCTTATGGGACTTCCCTTTACGAGCAGTACTTC. It is translated as CAISESYGTSLYEQYF.

This clonotype was counted at least ten times. The chain is built from TRBV12-3 or TRBV12-4 and TRBJ2-5; the D gene is possibly TRBD2 (5 bases). The V end was cut by 5 bases, the J end by 3 bases, with 7 bases between. CDR3 length: 12 residues. Written as DNA, the CDR3 is TGTGCCAGCAGTGAGGGCAAAGAGACCCAGTACTTC. Translation: CASSEGKETQYF.

In this sample, this clonotype turned up many times. The chain uses TRBV5-1 and TRBJ2-3; D is unclear. V lost 0 bases to trimming and J lost 4 bases, with 9 bases between them. The CDR3 consists of 14 residues. Germline loops: CDR1 SGHRS, CDR2 YFSETQ. The CDR3 DNA reads as TGCGCCAGCAGCTTGGACGCCTTTGCAGATACGCAGTATTTT. Its protein product is CASSLDAFADTQYF.

At least ten counts were recorded for this clonotype. The chain carries TRBV12-3 or TRBV12-4 and TRBJ1-2; TRBD1 aligns across 7 bases. The CDR3 loop spans 14 amino acids. Trimming at V came to 6 bases and at J to 8 bases, leaving 12 bases not matched to a gene. Here the CDR3 reads CASSPGNRGDGYTF. CDR3 coding DNA: TGTGCCAGCAGCCCTGGGAACAGGGGAGACGGCTACACCTTC.

Ten or more counts support this clonotype. The gene calls are TRBV7-3 and TRBJ1-6, with 7 bases matching TRBD1. CDR1 is SGHTA and CDR2 is FQGTGA in the germline V gene. After removal of 0 bases from V and 6 bases from J, the junction contained 2 bases not matched to a gene. The CDR3 spans 15 residues. Here the CDR3 reads CASSLTGDSNSPLHF. The CDR3 nucleotides are TGTGCCAGCAGCTTAACGGGGGACAGTAATTCACCCCTCCACTTT.

This clonotype appeared many times. The V gene is TRBV20-1, the J gene TRBJ2-3; 7 bases map to TRBD2. V gave up 3 bases and J gave up 0 bases; unmatched junction bases: 9. CDR3 length equals 16 residues. The germline gives CDR1 DFQATT, CDR2 SNEGSKA (reference sequence). In DNA form, the CDR3 reads TGCAGTGCTAGGGCGCAGGGAGGGATCAGCACAGATACGCAGTATTTT. Its translation: CSARAQGGISTDTQYF.

This clonotype was recorded at least ten times. The V and J genes are TRBV7-7 and TRBJ2-7; D is unresolved. CDR3 length: 13 amino acids. V was shortened by 2 bases and J by 2 bases, with 7 bases between the two germline ends. The germline V gene encodes CDR1 SSHAT and CDR2 FNYEAQ (reference sequence). The CDR3 reads CASSLLPAYEQYF. The CDR3 nucleotides read TGTGCCAGCAGCTTACTCCCAGCCTACGAGCAGTACTTC. Full variable domain (rest looked up from reference TRBV7-7 and TRBJ2-7): GAGVSQSPRYKVTKRGQDVTLRCDPISSHATLYWYQQALGQGPEFLTYFNYEAQPDKSGLPSDRFSAERPEGSISTLTIQRTEQRDSAMYRCASSLLPAYEQYFGPGTRLTVT.

This clonotype was found a few times. The CDR3 region has the DNA TGTGCCAGTAAGGATCGGCAGGGGAGACCTAGCAATCAGCCCCAGCATTTT. Translated: CASKDRQGRPSNQPQHF. The genes are TRBV19 and TRBJ1-5, with D possibly being TRBD1 (6 bases). CDR3 size: 17 residues. Trimming removed 7 bases from V and 0 bases from J, with 19 bases in between. CDR1 and CDR2 (germline): LNHDA, SQIVND (reference sequence). Full variable domain (outside the CDR3, taken from reference TRBV19 and TRBJ1-5): DGGITQSPKYLFRKEGQNVTLSCEQNLNHDAMYWYRQDPGQGLRLIYYSQIVNDFQKGDIAEGYSVSREKKESFPLTVTSAQKNPTAFYLCASKDRQGRPSNQPQHFGDGTRLSIL.

Many counts were recorded for this clonotype. This chain joins TRBV6-1 and TRBJ2-6; no clear D gene. With 7 bases removed from V and 3 bases from J, the gap between germline ends came to 10 bases. This CDR3 is built from 14 residues. Germline loops: CDR1 MNHNS, CDR2 SASEGT. The CDR3 DNA reads TGTGCCAGCACCACAGTTGGTGGGGCCAACGTCCTGACTTTC. This gives the protein CASTTVGGANVLTF.

This clonotype was picked up many times. V gene TRBV12-3 or TRBV12-4 combines with J gene TRBJ1-4; 7 nucleotides agree with TRBD1. V trimming: 5 bases; J trimming: 7 bases; junction bases outside the gene matches: 7. The CDR3 contains 14 residues. This CDR3 reads CASSRQGRSEKLFF. The CDR3 DNA follows: TGTGCCAGCAGTCGACAGGGTCGGAGTGAAAAACTGTTTTTT.

In the case of this clonotype: At one of its ends the junction is not consistent with the germline gene, which may arise from a read error. The chain combines TRBV5-1 with TRBJ2-1; TRBD2 agrees at 11 bases. This CDR3 spans 16 amino acids. Germline-derived CDR1 and CDR2 are SGHRS and YFSETQ. CDR3 DNA sequence: TGCACCAGCAGCTTAGCGGGAGGGTTCTCGTACAATGAGCAGTTCTTC. Amino acids: CTSSLAGGFSYNEQFF.

This clonotype was recorded many times. The chain recombines TRBV12-3 or TRBV12-4 with TRBJ2-5, with D maybe TRBD2 (6 bases). The V gene lost 5 bases and the J gene lost 5 bases, with 9 bases spanning the gap. This CDR3 has 12 amino acids. The CDR3 protein is CASSGTLETQYF. CDR3 DNA sequence: TGTGCCAGCAGTGGGACTTTGGAGACCCAGTACTTC.

This clonotype was counted at least ten times. V is TRBV20-1 and J is TRBJ1-1; TRBD1 might be the D (5 bases). Germline V lookup: CDR1 DFQATT, CDR2 SNEGSKA (reference sequence). The CDR3 is 14 residues long. Deletions cut 2 bases from V and 1 base from J, with 11 bases between. This CDR3 is CSARNRLGNTEAFF. CDR3 DNA sequence: TGCAGTGCTAGAAACAGGTTGGGGAACACTGAAGCTTTCTTT.